This T cell receptor beta chain appears in the sequencing data of a study of blood T cell repertoires in COVID-19 (TCRdb year 2020). For the wider study: ImmuneRACE Cohort 3 recovered participants were defined by two consecutive negative NP/OP PCR tests, healthcare professional clearance, or symptom resolution. The samples were drawn from the first 160 participants of the ongoing ImmuneRACE study and from 1,254 subjects provided by 6 global collaborators. Where HLA class I and class II types were available, the types were taken from metadata supplied by the sample provider, not from assay-based typing. The repertoires were released in a freely available public database meant as a resource for research on the immune response to SARS-CoV-2. The collaborator samples originated in the United States, Italy and Spain and spanned the acute and convalescent phases of COVID-19. The sample metadata nearly always contained a de-identified subject ID, COVID-19 status, age in years and sex. Subjects who had been exposed to COVID-19, were actively infected with it, or had recovered from it provided the deeply sampled blood TCRbeta repertoires that made up the dataset. The material from the prospective study consisted of cDNA or gDNA derived from T cells, B-cell-depleted T cells, or PBMCs. General conclusions and limits of the study: How much clinical and demographic metadata was included differed by source and by participant, and the metadata was provided uncurated.

Enrolling through a virtual design, the prospective study's participants ranged in age from about 18 to 89 years and lived across about two dozen United States geographic areas. Cohort assignment in the prospective study relied on participant-reported clinical history from a screening survey and a study questionnaire. In the prospective study, whole blood, serum and a nasopharyngeal or oropharyngeal swab were collected from each participant by mobile phlebotomists. Additional blood draws and questionnaires over a 2-month period could optionally be provided by prospective study participants. Before DNA extraction, blood samples from the prospective study were shipped at room temperature or frozen. TCRbeta CDR3 regions were amplified from genomic DNA using the immunoSEQ Assay, a bias-controlled multiplex PCR. The authors' pipeline ran thus. Within the assay, amplification of reference gene primers was used to estimate how many nucleated cells each sample contained. To quantify the absolute abundance of each unique TCRbeta CDR3 rearrangement, sequence reads were collapsed and filtered. For each sample, productive Simpson clonality was calculated as the square root of Simpson's diversity index over productive rearrangements. This is the immuneACCESS table as TCRdb keeps it, with only in-frame sequences that have V and J called. A part of the clones is gone; compared with another copy, unresolved V genes explain less than half, and the rest is unexplained. V, J and clone size are taken as reported in that table, and D and trimming were inferred from the DNA itself. The sample records more than 120,000 clones, under 90% of which are singletons. The ten top clones hold roughly 3.8% of the sample.

V and J are trimmed by 2 bases and 4 bases, and the gene matches miss 9 bases of the junction. CDR1 SGHRS and CDR2 YFSETQ were looked up in the germline V gene. Taken from cysteine to phenylalanine, the CDR3 has 15 residues. This entry keeps only the CDR3 DNA: 45 bases, framed from base 1. Comments on this clone: There is no known antigen for this receptor. There are no base qualities to consult, and no much larger clone falls within one base.

This TCR was recovered from a man in his fifties or sixties in a cohort exposed to, infected with or recovered from COVID-19 (not recorded which). Recombination joined TRBV5-1 with TRBJ2-7, with TRBD2 identical over 7 junction bases. Sequencing was done on a sample of PBMCs or T cells enriched from blood (not recorded which). The CDR3 amino acid sequence is: CASSFSGQGPYEQYF. Read as DNA, the sequence is TGCGCCAGCAGCTTTAGCGGGCAAGGCCCTTACGAGCAGTACTTC.